This entry describes one T cell receptor beta chain. This specimen belongs to a study of T cells in Graves' hyperthyroidism and ophthalmopathy. CDR3 length: 21 residues. CDR1 and CDR2 (germline): MDHEN, SYDVKM. With V trimmed by 6 bases and J by 0 bases, 19 bases remained unmatched. Amplification of TCR beta CDR3 regions used RNA as the template. The TCR CDR3 first-round RT-PCR relied on the HTBI primer set. TCRdb independently ran MiXCR on the multiplex PCR reads; one entry per CDR3 protein. Altogether a few hundred thousand distinct CDR3 sequences are present, about 16% being singletons, with the ten largest covering approximately 30%.

V gene TRBV28 combines with J gene TRBJ1-5, with 11 bases lining up with TRBD1. The material sequenced was blood. The receptor comes from a woman in her thirties with Graves' ophthalmopathy. The CDR3 DNA is TGTGCCAGCAGCCTTTCTCAGATCCGGGACAGGGGGGCCCATAGCAATCAGCCCCAGCATTTT. This sequence encodes CASSLSQIRDRGAHSNQPQHF.